This TCR beta chain was recorded in a study of shared clonotypes between healthy human individuals. As to this clone: Its antigen is not identified. Other DNA sequences in the sample encode the same CDR3.

Study outcomes and limitations: Larger estimated richness was generally seen in naive subsets than in memory subsets.

The repertoire was sequenced with immunoSEQ multiplex PCR; TCRdb's copy has only in-frame clones and lacks some. The sample has roughly 1,800,000 clones; around 96% are singletons. Trimming shortened V by 5 bases and J by 1 base, and 5 bases separated the two germline ends. Germline V gene data show CDR1 as SEHNR and CDR2 as FQNEAQ (reference sequence). The CDR3 has 13 amino acids. Selected positively for CCR7 and CD45RO-negative, naive CD8 cells excluded terminally differentiated effector memory CD45RA+ cells. The chain joins TRBV7-9 to TRBJ2-2; no reliable D call. The sample was naive CD8+ T cells sorted from blood. This clonotype was obtained from a man younger than 35 in good health. CDR3 protein: CASSPGNTGELFF. The CDR3 coding sequence is TGTGCCAGCAGCCCAGGGAACACCGGGGAGCTGTTTTTT.